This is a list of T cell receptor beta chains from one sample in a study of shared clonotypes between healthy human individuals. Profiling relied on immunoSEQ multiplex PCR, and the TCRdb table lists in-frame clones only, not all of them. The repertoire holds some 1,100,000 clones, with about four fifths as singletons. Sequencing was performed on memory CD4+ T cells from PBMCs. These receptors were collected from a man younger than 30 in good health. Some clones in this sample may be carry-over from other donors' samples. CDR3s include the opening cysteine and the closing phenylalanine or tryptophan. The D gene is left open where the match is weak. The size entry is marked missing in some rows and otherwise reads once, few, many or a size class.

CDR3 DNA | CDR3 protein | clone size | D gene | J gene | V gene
TGTGCCAGCTCACCACCAGGGACAGGTCAGGACAATGAGCAGTTCTTC | CASSPPGTGQDNEQFF | - | TRBD1 | TRBJ2-1 | TRBV18
TGTGCCAGCAGCTTAGGAACAGGCGAGCAGTACTTC | CASSLGTGEQYF | - | - | TRBJ2-7 | TRBV7-8
TGTGCCAGTAGTATCCCGGGACAGGGCAATCAGCCCCAGCATTTT | CASSIPGQGNQPQHF | - | TRBD1 | TRBJ1-5 | TRBV19
TGCGCCAGCAGCTTGGCCACGGGTGGCTCCTACAATGAGCAGTTCTTC | CASSLATGGSYNEQFF | few | - | TRBJ2-1 | TRBV5-1
TGTGCCAGCAGCCCACGGCGGGTAGGGACCTACGAGCAGTACTTC | CASSPRRVGTYEQYF | many | - | TRBJ2-7 | TRBV7-2
TGCGCCAGCAGCCGAGGCACACAGCCGGATTCGCTAACCTACGAGCAGTACTTC | CASSRGTQPDSLTYEQYF | - | - | TRBJ2-7 | TRBV5-1
TGTGCCATCAGTGCGGGGACAGCTGAGGGTAATGAAAAACTGTTTTTT | CAISAGTAEGNEKLFF | - | TRBD1 | TRBJ1-4 | TRBV10-3
TGCGCCAGCAGTGAGCAGGCTAACTATGGCTACACCTTC | CASSEQANYGYTF | - | - | TRBJ1-2 | TRBV10-1
TGCGCCAGCAGCTTGGGGGTGAACTGGCAGACGGGTACTGAAGCTTTCTTT | CASSLGVNWQTGTEAFF | - | - | TRBJ1-1 | TRBV5-1
TGTGCCAGCAGCCAAGTGGGGACTAGAGTCCACAATGAGCAGTTCTTC | CASSQVGTRVHNEQFF | - | TRBD2 | TRBJ2-1 | TRBV14
TGTGCCAGCAGCGTAGCCCCGATGAACACTGAAGCTTTCTTT | CASSVAPMNTEAFF | - | - | TRBJ1-1 | TRBV9
TGCGCCAGCGCTTATAGCACTAAGAGAACCGGGGAGCTGTTTTTT | CASAYSTKRTGELFF | - | - | TRBJ2-2 | TRBV5-1
TGTGCCAGCTCACCTTCAAGAAGGAACACTGAAGCTTTCTTT | CASSPSRRNTEAFF | - | - | TRBJ1-1 | TRBV18
TGTGCCAGCACCGAAAGGGCACAGGGGTTAGGGTACTTC | CASTERAQGLGYF | - | TRBD1 | TRBJ2-7 | TRBV28
TGTGCCAGCAGCCAAGCCCGCGGTTTAGGGACTAATGAAAAACTGTTTTTT | CASSQARGLGTNEKLFF | - | - | TRBJ1-4 | TRBV14
TGCGCCAGCAGATCCGGACAGGGACTCTATGGCTACACCTTC | CASRSGQGLYGYTF | - | TRBD1 | TRBJ1-2 | TRBV5-1
TGTGCCAGCAGTCGGGGGGGGTATGGCTACACCTTC | CASSRGGYGYTF | - | - | TRBJ1-2 | TRBV28
TGCAGCGTTCGGGACAGGGGGCTCTACAATGAGCAGTTCTTC | CSVRDRGLYNEQFF | - | TRBD1 | TRBJ2-1 | TRBV29-1
TGTGCCAGTAGTATAAGACTAGCGGGAGGGCCGACCGCATCCTACGAGCAGTACTTC | CASSIRLAGGPTASYEQYF | - | TRBD2 | TRBJ2-7 | TRBV19
TGTGCCAGTAGTGCTAGCGGGAGGTCCTACAATGAGCAGTTCTTC | CASSASGRSYNEQFF | - | TRBD2 | TRBJ2-1 | TRBV19
TGTGCCACCGACACCGGGCCTGAACTAAACTATGGCTACACCTTC | CATDTGPELNYGYTF | - | - | TRBJ1-2 | TRBV5-8
TGTGCCAGCAGAGAGATAGAGACCCAGTACTTC | CASREIETQYF | - | - | TRBJ2-5 | TRBV2
TGTGCCAGCAGGGGAGGGGGGAATGAGCAGTTCTTC | CASRGGGNEQFF | - | - | TRBJ2-1 | TRBV6-5
TGTGCCAGCACAGGGGATCTACCTGGGGCCAACGTCCTGACTTTC | CASTGDLPGANVLTF | - | - | TRBJ2-6 | TRBV28
TGTGCCAGCAGTGAGGTCCTAGCCCTAGGGGGGGGTGAGCAGTTCTTC | CASSEVLALGGGEQFF | - | - | TRBJ2-1 | TRBV2
TGTGCCAACAGCGTCCTAGGAAACACCATATATTTT | CANSVLGNTIYF | - | - | TRBJ1-3 | TRBV2
TGCGCCAGCAGCTGGCTCGTGGGCGACACTGAAGCTTTCTTT | CASSWLVGDTEAFF | many | - | TRBJ1-1 | TRBV5-1
TGTGCCAGCAGGGCTAGCGGGAGTGATACGCAGTATTTT | CASRASGSDTQYF | - | TRBD2 | TRBJ2-3 | TRBV6-1
TGCAGCGTTGAAGAAAAGGACCGTAGCTATGGCTACACCTTC | CSVEEKDRSYGYTF | few | - | TRBJ1-2 | TRBV29-1
TGTGCCAGCAGCTCCGGGAGTGGCAATGAGCAGTTCTTC | CASSSGSGNEQFF | - | - | TRBJ2-1 | TRBV5-4
TGCAGCGTGGGGACAGGGGCTTCCTACGAGCAGTACTTC | CSVGTGASYEQYF | once | TRBD1 | TRBJ2-7 | TRBV29-1
TGTGCCAGCAGTCCCGGACAGGGGGCGGATCAGCCCCAGCATTTT | CASSPGQGADQPQHF | - | TRBD1 | TRBJ1-5 | TRBV2
TGCAGCGCCAAGGGGGGAGGTAGCGGCTACAATGAGCAGTTCTTC | CSAKGGGSGYNEQFF | - | - | TRBJ2-1 | TRBV29-1
TGTGCCAGCAGCTTAGATTTAGGGCAGGGTGAGCAGTTCTTC | CASSLDLGQGEQFF | - | - | TRBJ2-1 | TRBV11-3
TGTGCCAGCAGTGAGCCCGACAGGGGGCAAGAGACCCAGTACTTC | CASSEPDRGQETQYF | - | TRBD1 | TRBJ2-5 | TRBV6-1
TGTGCCAGCAGTCCCTGGACAGGGGGCGGGGAGCTGTTTTTT | CASSPWTGGGELFF | - | TRBD1 | TRBJ2-2 | TRBV28
TGTGCCAGCAGCCCGGACAGTCCCCCCGCCGGGGCCAACGTCCTGACTTTC | CASSPDSPPAGANVLTF | - | - | TRBJ2-6 | TRBV5-4
TGCGCCAGCAGCCAAGGGGAGTCGCAGGCCACTGAAGCTTTCTTT | CASSQGESQATEAFF | - | - | TRBJ1-1 | TRBV4-3
TGTGCCAGCTCACCACGCCAGGCGGCAGGGGGCCATGCTGAAGCTTTCTTT | CASSPRQAAGGHAEAFF | - | TRBD1 | TRBJ1-1 | TRBV18
TGCGCCAGCAGCCAAGATTGGGGGTACAATCAGCCCCAGCATTTT | CASSQDWGYNQPQHF | few | - | TRBJ1-5 | TRBV4-1